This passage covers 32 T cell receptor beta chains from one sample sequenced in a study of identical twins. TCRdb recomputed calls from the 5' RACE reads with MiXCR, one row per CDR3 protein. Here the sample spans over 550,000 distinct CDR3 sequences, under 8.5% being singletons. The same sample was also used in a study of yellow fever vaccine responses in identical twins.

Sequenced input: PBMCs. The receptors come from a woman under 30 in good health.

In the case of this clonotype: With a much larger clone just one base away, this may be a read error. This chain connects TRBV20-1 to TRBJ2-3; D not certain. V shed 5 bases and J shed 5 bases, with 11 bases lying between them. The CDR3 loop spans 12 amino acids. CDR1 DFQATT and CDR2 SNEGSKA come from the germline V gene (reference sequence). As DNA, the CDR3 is TGCAGTGCTCAAATGCTCATAGATACGCAGTATTTT. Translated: CSAQMLIDTQYF.

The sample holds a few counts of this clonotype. The CDR3 region is CASSRTGADEKLFF. For the CDR3, the DNA is TGTGCCAGCAGCCGTACAGGGGCAGATGAAAAACTGTTTTTT. The chain employs TRBV6-1 and TRBJ1-4; 7 positions match TRBD1. Germline V lookup: CDR1 MNHNS, CDR2 SASEGT. J was trimmed by 6 bases and V by 6 bases; bases with no gene match: 7. The CDR3 totals 14 residues.

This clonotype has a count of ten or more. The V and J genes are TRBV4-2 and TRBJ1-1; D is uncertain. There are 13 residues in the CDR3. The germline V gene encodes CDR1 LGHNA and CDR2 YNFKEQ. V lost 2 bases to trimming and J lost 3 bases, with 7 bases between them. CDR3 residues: CASSQSEDTEAFF. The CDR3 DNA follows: TGTGCCAGCAGCCAATCTGAGGACACTGAAGCTTTCTTT.

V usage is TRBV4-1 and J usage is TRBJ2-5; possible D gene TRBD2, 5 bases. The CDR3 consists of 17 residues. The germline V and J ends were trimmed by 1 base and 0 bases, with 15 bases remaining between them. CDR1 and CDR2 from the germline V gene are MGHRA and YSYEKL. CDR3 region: CASSQGERSSYQETQYF. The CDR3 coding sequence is TGCGCCAGCAGCCAAGGGGAGAGGTCCTCGTACCAAGAGACCCAGTACTTC.

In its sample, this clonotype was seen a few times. CDR3 amino acids: CASTRLRLAGGVYEQYF. In DNA, the CDR3 is TGTGCCAGCACCCGACTCCGACTAGCGGGAGGAGTCTACGAGCAGTACTTC. This chain links TRBV11-2 with TRBJ2-7, with TRBD2 identical over 13 bases. Trimming at V came to 7 bases and at J to 3 bases, leaving 12 bases not matched to a gene. In germline, CDR1 is SGHAT, CDR2 FQNNGV. The CDR3 runs to 17 residues. Supplemented by reference TRBV11-2 and TRBJ2-7, the full variable domain reads EAGVAQSPRYKIIEKRQSVAFWCNPISGHATLYWYQQILGQGPKLLIQFQNNGVVDDSQLPKDRFSAERLKGVDSTLKIQPAKLEDSAVYLCASTRLRLAGGVYEQYFGPGTRLTVT.

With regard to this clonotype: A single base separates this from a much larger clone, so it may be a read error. The CDR3 DNA reads as TGTGCCATCAGTGGGATAGGGGGTCCGAACACTGAAGCTTTCTTT. It encodes CAISGIGGPNTEAFF. V and J are TRBV10-3 and TRBJ1-1; tentatively, D is TRBD1 (6 bases). Germline CDR1 and CDR2: ENHRY and SYGVKD. The CDR3 spans 15 residues. V was shortened by 4 bases and J by 1 base, with 13 bases between the two germline ends.

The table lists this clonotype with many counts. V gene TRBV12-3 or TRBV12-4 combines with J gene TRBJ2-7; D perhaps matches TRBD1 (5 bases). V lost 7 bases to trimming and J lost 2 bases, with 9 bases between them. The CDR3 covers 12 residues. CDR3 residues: CASKGNPYEQYF. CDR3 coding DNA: TGTGCCAGCAAGGGGAATCCCTACGAGCAGTACTTC.

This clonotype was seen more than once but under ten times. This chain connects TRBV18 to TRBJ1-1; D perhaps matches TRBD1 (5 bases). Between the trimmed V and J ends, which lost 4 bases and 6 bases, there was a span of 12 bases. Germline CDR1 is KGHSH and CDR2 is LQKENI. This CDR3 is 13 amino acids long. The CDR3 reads CASSQSGGAEAFF. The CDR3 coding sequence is TGTGCCAGCTCACAATCCGGGGGGGCTGAAGCTTTCTTT.

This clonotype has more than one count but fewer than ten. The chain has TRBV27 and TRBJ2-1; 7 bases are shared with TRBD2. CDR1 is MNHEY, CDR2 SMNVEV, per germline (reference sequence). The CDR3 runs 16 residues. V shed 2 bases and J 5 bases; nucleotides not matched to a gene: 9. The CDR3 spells CASSLRLAPPHNEQFF. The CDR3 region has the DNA TGTGCCAGCAGTTTAAGACTAGCACCCCCCCACAATGAGCAGTTCTTC.

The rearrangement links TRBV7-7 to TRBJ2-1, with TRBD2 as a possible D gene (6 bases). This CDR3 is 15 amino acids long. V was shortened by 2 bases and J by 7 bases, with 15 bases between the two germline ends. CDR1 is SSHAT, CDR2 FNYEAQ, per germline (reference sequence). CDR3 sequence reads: CASSLTAGTGNEQFF. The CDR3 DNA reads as TGTGCCAGCAGCTTAACTGCCGGGACTGGGAATGAGCAGTTCTTC.

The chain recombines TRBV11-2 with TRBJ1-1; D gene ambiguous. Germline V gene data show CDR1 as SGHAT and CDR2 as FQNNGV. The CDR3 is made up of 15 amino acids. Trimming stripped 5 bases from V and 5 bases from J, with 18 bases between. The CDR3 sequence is CASSPRAVGRTEAFF. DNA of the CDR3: TGTGCCAGCAGCCCCCGTGCGGTAGGGAGGACTGAAGCTTTCTTT.

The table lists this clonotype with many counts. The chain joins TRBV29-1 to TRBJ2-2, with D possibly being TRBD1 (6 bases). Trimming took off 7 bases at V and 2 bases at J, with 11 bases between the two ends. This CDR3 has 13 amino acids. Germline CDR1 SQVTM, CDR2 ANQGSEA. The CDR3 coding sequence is TGCAGCGGAGGGGGACCAAACACCGGGGAGCTGTTTTTT. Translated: CSGGGPNTGELFF.

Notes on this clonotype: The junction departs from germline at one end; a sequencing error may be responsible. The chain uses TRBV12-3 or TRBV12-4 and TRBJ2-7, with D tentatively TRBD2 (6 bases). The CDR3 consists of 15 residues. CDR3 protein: CASSFKRRVPYEHYF. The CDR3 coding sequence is TGTGCCAGCAGTTTCAAAAGGAGGGTTCCCTACGAGCATTACTTC.

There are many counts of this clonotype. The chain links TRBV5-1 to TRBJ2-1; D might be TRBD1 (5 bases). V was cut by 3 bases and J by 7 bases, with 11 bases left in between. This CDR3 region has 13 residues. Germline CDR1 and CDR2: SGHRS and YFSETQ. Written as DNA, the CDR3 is TGCGCCAGCAGCTGGGGCCTTGGGAATGAGCAGTTCTTC. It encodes CASSWGLGNEQFF.

CDR3 bases: TGTGCCAGCAGCGTAGACGGGGGTGGCTACACCTTC. It translates to CASSVDGGGYTF. The rearrangement links TRBV9 to TRBJ1-2, with D perhaps TRBD1 (5 bases). Per the germline V gene, CDR1 is SGDLS and CDR2 is YYNGEE. The V gene lost 0 bases and the J gene lost 7 bases, with 7 bases spanning the gap. CDR3 length: 12 residues.

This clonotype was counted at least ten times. CDR3 sequence: CASGQGSRAEAFF. The CDR3 DNA reads as TGTGCCAGCGGCCAAGGGAGCAGGGCTGAAGCTTTCTTT. The V and J genes are TRBV6-6 and TRBJ1-1; D may be TRBD1 (5 bases). V dropped 8 bases and J dropped 6 bases, with 16 bases sitting between them. The CDR3 extends over 13 amino acids. The germline V gene has CDR1 MNHNY and CDR2 SVGAGI (reference sequence).

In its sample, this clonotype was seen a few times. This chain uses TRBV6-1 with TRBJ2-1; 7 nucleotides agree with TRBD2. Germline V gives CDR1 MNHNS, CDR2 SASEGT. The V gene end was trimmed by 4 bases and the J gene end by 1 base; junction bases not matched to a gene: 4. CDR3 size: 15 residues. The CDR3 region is CASSAGGGSYNEQFF. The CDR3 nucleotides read TGTGCCAGCAGTGCCGGGGGAGGGTCCTACAATGAGCAGTTCTTC.

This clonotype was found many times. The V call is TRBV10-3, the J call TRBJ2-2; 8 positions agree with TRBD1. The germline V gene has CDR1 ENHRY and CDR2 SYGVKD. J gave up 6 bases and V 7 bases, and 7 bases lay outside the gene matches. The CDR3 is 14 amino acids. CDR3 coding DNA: TGTGCCATCAAGAAGGACAGGGAGGCCGGGGAGCTGTTTTTT. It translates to CAIKKDREAGELFF.

The CDR3, as DNA: TGTGCCAGCAGGACTAGCGGGGGGGCAGAGACCCAGTACTTC. It specifies CASRTSGGAETQYF. The rearrangement links TRBV12-3 or TRBV12-4 to TRBJ2-5; the match to TRBD2 covers 14 bases. This CDR3 is built from 14 residues. J was trimmed by 4 bases and V by 6 bases; bases with no gene match: 1.

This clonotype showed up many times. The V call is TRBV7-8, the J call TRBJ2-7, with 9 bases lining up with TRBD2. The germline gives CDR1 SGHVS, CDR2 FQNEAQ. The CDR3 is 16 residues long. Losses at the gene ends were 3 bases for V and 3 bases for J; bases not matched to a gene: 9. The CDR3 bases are TGTGCCAGCAGCTTTACCCCTAGCGGGAATGACTACGAGCAGTACTTC. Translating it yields CASSFTPSGNDYEQYF.

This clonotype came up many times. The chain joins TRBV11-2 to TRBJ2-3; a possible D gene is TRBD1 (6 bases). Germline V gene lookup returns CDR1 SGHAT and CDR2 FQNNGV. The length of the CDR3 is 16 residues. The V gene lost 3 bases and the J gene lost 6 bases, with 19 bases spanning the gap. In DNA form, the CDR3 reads TGTGCCAGCAGCTTGGGGTCGAAACAGGGCAGGGATACGCAGTATTTT. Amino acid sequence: CASSLGSKQGRDTQYF. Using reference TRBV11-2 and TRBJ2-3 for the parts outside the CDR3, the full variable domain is EAGVAQSPRYKIIEKRQSVAFWCNPISGHATLYWYQQILGQGPKLLIQFQNNGVVDDSQLPKDRFSAERLKGVDSTLKIQPAKLEDSAVYLCASSLGSKQGRDTQYFGPGTRLTVL.

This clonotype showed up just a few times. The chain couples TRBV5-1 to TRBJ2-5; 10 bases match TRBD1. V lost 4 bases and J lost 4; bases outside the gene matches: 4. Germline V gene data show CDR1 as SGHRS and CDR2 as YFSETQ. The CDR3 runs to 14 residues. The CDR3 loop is CASSRGQGVETQYF. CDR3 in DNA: TGCGCCAGCAGCCGAGGACAGGGGGTAGAGACCCAGTACTTC.

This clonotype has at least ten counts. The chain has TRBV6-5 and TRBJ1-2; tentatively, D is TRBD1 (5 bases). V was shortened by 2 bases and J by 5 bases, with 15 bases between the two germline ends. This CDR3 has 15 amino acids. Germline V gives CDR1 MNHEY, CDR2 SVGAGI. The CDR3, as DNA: TGTGCCAGCAGTTACGCCCCTGGGGGGTCTTATGGCTACACCTTC. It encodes CASSYAPGGSYGYTF.

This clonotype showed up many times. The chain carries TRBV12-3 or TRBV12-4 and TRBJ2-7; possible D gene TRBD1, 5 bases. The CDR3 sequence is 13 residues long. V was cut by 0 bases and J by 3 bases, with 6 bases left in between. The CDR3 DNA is TGTGCCAGCAGTTTAGCCAGGGTCTACGAGCAGTACTTC. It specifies CASSLARVYEQYF.

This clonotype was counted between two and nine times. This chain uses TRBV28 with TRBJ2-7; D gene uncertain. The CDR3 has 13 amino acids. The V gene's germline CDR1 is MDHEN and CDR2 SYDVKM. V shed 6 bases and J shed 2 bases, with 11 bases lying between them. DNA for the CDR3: TGTGCCAGCAGCCAAGGTAAAACCTACGAGCAGTACTTC. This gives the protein CASSQGKTYEQYF.

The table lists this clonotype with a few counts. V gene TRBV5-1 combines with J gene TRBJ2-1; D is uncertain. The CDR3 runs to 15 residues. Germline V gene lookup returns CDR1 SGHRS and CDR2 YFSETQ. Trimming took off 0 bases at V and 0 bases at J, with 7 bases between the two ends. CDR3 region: CASSLDSLSYNEQFF. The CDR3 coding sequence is TGCGCCAGCAGCTTGGACAGCCTCTCCTACAATGAGCAGTTCTTC.

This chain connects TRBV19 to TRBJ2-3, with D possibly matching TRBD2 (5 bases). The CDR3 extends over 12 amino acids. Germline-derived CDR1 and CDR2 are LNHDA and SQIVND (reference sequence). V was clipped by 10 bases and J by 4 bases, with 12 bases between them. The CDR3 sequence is CATYEGADTQYF. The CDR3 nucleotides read TGTGCCACATATGAGGGAGCAGATACGCAGTATTTT.

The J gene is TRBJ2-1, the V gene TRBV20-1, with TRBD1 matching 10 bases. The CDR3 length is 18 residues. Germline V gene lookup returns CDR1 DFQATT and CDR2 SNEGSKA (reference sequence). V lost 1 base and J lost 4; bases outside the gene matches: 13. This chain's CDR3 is CSARGQGAFAQNYNEQFF. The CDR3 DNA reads TGCAGTGCTAGAGGACAGGGGGCTTTTGCCCAAAATTACAATGAGCAGTTCTTC.

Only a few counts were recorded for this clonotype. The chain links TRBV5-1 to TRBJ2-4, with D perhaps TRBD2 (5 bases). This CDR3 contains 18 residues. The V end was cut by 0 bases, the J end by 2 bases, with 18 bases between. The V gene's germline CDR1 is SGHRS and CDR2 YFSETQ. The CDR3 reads CASSLAKFVRGTKNIQYF. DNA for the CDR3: TGCGCCAGCAGCTTGGCAAAATTCGTAAGAGGGACCAAAAACATTCAGTACTTC.

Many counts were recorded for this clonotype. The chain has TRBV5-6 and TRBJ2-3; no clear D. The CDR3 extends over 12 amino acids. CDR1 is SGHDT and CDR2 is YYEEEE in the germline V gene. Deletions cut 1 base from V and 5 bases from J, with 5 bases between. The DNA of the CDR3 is TGTGCCAGCAGCTTGTGGGAAGATACGCAGTATTTT. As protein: CASSLWEDTQYF.

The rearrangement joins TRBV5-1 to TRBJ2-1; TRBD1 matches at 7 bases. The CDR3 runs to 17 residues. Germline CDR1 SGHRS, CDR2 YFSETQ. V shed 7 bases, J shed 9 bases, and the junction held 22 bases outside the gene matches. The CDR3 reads CASEVGLQGLNEFEQFF. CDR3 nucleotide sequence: TGCGCCAGCGAGGTGGGGTTACAGGGGCTAAACGAGTTTGAGCAGTTCTTC.

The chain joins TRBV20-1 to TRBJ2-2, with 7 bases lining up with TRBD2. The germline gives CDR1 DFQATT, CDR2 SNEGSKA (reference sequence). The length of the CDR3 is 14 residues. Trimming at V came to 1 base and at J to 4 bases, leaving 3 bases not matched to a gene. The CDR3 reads CSARVGGSTGELFF. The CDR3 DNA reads TGCAGTGCTAGAGTCGGGGGGAGCACCGGGGAGCTGTTTTTT.